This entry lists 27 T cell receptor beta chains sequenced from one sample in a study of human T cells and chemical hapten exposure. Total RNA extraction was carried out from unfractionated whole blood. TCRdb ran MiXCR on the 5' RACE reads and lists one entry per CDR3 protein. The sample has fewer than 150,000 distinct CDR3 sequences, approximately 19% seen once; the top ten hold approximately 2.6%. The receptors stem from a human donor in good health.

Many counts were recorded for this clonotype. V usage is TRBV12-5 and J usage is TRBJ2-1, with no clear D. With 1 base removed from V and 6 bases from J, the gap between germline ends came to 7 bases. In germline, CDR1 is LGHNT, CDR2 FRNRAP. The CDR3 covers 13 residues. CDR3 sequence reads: CASGLGLVNEQFF. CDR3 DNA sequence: TGTGCTAGTGGTTTGGGGCTAGTCAATGAGCAGTTCTTC.

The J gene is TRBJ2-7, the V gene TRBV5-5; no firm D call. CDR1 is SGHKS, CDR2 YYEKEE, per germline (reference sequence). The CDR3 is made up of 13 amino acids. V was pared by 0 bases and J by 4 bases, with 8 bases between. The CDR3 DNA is TGTGCCAGCAGCTTGGAGGGCCAATACGAGCAGTACTTC. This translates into CASSLEGQYEQYF.

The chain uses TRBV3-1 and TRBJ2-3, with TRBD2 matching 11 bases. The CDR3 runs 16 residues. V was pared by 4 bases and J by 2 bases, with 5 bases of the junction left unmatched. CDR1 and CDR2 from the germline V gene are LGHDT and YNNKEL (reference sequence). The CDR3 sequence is CASSPLAGGPTDTQYF. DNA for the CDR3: TGTGCCAGCAGCCCCCTAGCGGGAGGCCCCACAGATACGCAGTATTTT.

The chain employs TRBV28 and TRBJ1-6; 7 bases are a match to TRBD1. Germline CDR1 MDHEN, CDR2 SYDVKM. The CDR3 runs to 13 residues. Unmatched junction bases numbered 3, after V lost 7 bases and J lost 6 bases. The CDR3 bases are TGTGCCAGCAAGGGGGCGGCTAATTCACCCCTCCACTTT. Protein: CASKGAANSPLHF.

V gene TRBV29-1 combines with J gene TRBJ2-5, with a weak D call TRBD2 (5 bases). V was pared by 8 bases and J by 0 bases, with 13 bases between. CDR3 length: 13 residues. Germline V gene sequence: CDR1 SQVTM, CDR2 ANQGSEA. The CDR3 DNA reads TGCAGCTCGACGGGGAGTTACCAAGAGACCCAGTACTTC. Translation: CSSTGSYQETQYF.

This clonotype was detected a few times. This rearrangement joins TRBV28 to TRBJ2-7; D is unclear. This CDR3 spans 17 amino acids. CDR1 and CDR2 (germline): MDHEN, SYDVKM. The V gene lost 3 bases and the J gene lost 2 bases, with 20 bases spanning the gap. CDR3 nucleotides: TGTGCCAGCAGTTTCCGCCCCCGACTGGACGCAACCTACGAGCAGTACTTC. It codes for CASSFRPRLDATYEQYF.

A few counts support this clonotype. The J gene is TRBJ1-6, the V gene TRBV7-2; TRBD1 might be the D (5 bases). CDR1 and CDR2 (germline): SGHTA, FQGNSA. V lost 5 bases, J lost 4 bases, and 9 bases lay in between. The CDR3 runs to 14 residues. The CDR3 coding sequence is TGTGCCAGCAGCCGGGACGGTTATAATTCACCCCTCCACTTT. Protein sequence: CASSRDGYNSPLHF.

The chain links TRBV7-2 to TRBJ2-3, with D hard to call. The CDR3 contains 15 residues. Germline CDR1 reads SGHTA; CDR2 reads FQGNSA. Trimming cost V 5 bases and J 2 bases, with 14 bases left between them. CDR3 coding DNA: TGTGCCAGCAGCCGACTCGGGCAGATCACAGATACGCAGTATTTT. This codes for CASSRLGQITDTQYF.

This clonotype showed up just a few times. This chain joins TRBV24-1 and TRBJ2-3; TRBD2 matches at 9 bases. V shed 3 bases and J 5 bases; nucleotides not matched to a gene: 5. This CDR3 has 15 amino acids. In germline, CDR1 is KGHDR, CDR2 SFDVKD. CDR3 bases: TGTGCCACCAGTGATCACGGACTAGCGCTAGATACGCAGTATTTT. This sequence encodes CATSDHGLALDTQYF.

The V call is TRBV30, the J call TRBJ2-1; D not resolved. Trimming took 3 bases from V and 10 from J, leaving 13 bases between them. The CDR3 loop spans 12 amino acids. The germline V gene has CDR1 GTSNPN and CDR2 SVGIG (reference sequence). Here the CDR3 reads CAWRGQSGEQFF. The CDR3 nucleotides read TGTGCCTGGAGGGGCCAATCCGGAGAGCAGTTCTTC.

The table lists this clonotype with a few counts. The CDR3 here is CAWRKGANSPLHF. The CDR3 nucleotides are TGTGCCTGGAGAAAGGGGGCGAATTCACCCCTCCACTTT. The V and J genes are TRBV30 and TRBJ1-6; 7 nucleotides agree with TRBD1. The CDR3 has 13 residues. Losses at the gene ends were 3 bases for V and 7 bases for J; bases not matched to a gene: 3. Germline loops: CDR1 GTSNPN, CDR2 SVGIG (reference sequence).

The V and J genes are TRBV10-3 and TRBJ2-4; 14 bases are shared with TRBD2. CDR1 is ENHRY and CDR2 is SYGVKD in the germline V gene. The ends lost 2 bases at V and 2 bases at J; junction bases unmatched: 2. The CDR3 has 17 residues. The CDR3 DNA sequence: TGTGCCATCAGTGAGGGGACTAGCGGGAGTTCCAAAAACATTCAGTACTTC. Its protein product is CAISEGTSGSSKNIQYF.

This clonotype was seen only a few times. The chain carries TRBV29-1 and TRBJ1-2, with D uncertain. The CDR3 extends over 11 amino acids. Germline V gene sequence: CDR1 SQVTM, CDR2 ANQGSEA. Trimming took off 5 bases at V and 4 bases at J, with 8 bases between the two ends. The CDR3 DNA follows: TGCAGCGTTCATGCGGCCTATGGCTACACCTTC. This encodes CSVHAAYGYTF.

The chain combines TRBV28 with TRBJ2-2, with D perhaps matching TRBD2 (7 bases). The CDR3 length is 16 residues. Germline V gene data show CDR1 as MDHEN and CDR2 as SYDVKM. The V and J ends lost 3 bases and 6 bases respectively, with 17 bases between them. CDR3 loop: CASSLTGGSGAGELFF. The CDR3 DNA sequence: TGTGCCAGCAGTTTGACGGGGGGCTCGGGCGCCGGGGAGCTGTTTTTT.

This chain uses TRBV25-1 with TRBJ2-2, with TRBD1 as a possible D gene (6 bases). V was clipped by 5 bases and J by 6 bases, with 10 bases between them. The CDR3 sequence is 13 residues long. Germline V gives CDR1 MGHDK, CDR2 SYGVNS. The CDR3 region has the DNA TGTGCCAGCAGTTCACGACAGGCCGGGGAGCTGTTTTTT. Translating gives CASSSRQAGELFF.

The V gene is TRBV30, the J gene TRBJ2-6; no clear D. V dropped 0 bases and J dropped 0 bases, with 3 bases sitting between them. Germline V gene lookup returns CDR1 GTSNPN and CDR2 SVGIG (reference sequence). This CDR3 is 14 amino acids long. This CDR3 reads CAWSVGSGANVLTF. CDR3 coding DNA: TGTGCCTGGAGTGTGGGCTCTGGGGCCAACGTCCTGACTTTC.

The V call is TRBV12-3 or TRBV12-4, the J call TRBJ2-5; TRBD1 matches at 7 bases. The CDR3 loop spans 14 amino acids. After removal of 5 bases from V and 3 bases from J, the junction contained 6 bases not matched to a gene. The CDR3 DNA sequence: TGTGCCAGCAGTCCAACAGGGGTCGAAGAGACCCAGTACTTC. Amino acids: CASSPTGVEETQYF.

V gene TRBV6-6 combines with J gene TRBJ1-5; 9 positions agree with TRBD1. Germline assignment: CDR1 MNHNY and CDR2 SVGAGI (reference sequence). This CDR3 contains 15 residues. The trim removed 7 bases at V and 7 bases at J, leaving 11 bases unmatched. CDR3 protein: CASTAGTGRGQPQHF. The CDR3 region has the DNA TGTGCCAGCACCGCTGGGACAGGGAGAGGCCAGCCCCAGCATTTT.

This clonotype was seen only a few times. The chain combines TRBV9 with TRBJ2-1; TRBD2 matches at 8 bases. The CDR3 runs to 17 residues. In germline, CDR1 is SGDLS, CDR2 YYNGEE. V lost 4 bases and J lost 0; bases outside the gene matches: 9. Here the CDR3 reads CASSPGGGESSYNEQFF. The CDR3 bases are TGTGCCAGCAGCCCGGGGGGGGGAGAAAGCTCCTACAATGAGCAGTTCTTC.

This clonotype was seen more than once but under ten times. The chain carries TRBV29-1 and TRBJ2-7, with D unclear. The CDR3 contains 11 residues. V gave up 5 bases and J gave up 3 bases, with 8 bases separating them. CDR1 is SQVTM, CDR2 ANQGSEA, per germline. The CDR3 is CSVLGHYEQYF. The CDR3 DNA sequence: TGCAGCGTTTTAGGGCACTACGAGCAGTACTTC.

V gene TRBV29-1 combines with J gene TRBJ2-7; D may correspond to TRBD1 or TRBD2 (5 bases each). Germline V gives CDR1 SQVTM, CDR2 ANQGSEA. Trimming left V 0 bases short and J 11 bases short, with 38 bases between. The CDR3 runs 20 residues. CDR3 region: CSVEDRCFLAPGVGTTRKYF. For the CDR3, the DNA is TGCAGCGTTGAAGATCGGTGCTTTCTCGCCCCCGGCGTGGGGACGACAAGAAAGTACTTC.

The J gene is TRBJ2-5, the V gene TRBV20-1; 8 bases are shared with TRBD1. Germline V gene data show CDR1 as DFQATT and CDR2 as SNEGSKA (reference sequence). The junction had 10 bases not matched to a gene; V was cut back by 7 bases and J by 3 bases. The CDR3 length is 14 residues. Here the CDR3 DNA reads TGCAGTGTTGGACAGGGACAGTCAAAAGAGACCCAGTACTTC. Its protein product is CSVGQGQSKETQYF.

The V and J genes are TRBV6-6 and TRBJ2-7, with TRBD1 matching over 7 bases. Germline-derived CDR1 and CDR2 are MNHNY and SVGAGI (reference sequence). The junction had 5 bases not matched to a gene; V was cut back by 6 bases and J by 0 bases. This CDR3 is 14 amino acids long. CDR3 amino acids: CASSAGTASYEQYF. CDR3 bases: TGTGCCAGCAGCGCCGGGACAGCCTCCTACGAGCAGTACTTC.

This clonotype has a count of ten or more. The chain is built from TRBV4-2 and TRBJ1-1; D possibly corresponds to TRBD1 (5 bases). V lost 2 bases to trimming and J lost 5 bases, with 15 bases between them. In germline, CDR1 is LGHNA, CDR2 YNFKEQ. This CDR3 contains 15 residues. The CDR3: CASSQPRLRGTEAFF. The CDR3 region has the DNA TGTGCCAGCAGCCAACCTAGACTACGGGGGACTGAAGCTTTCTTT.

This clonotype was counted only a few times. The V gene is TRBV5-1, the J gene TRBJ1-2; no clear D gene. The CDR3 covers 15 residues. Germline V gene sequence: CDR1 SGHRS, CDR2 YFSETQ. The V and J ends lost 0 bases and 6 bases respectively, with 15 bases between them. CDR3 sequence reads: CASSLEALSVDGYTF. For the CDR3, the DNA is TGCGCCAGCAGCTTGGAAGCCCTTTCGGTGGATGGCTACACCTTC.

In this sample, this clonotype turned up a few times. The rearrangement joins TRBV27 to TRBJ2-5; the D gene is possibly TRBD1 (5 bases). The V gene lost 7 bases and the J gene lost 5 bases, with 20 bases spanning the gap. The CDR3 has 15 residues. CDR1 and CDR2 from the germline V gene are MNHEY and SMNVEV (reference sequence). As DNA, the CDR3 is TGTGCCAGCACAGATAGTCCAGGGCCCTGGGAGACCCAGTACTTC. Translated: CASTDSPGPWETQYF.

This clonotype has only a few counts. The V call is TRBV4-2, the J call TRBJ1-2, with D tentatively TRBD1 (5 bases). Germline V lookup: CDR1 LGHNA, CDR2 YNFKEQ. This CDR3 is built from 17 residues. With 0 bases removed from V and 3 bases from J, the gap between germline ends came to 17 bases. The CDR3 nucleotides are TGTGCCAGCAGCCAAGAGGGGTTGGGGCAGCGAGACTATGGCTACACCTTC. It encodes CASSQEGLGQRDYGYTF.